This entry is about one T cell receptor (beta chain). CDR1 and CDR2 from the germline V gene are SGHRS and YFSETQ. With 7 bases clipped from V and 7 bases from J, the junction kept 11 bases outside the gene matches. The CDR3 length is 15 residues. This sample stems from a study of cytomegalovirus exposure and HLA in healthy donors. With 60 Vbeta and 13 Jbeta primers, the PCR was carried out. TCRdb's copy holds only in-frame clones and misses some; the assay was immunoSEQ multiplex PCR. The sample records 150,000 to 200,000 clones, over 75% being singletons. The chain is built from TRBV5-1 and TRBJ1-6; 7 positions match TRBD1. This receptor was identified in a girl under three years old in good health and CMV-seronegative. Sample: PBMCs. The DNA of the CDR3 is TGCGCCAGCCGCGACCCCGGGACAGAGAATTCACCCCTCCACTTT. Its protein is CASRDPGTENSPLHF. The full variable domain, in which reference TRBV5-1 and TRBJ1-6 provide the parts outside the CDR3, is KAGVTQTPRYLIKTRGQQVTLSCSPISGHRSVSWYQQTPGQGLQFLFEYFSETQRNKGNFPGRFSGRQFSNSRSEMNVSTLELGDSALYLCASRDPGTENSPLHFGNGTRLTVT.